This T cell receptor (beta chain) was captured by sequencing in a study of shared clonotypes between healthy human individuals (dated by TCRdb to the early 2020s). With regard to the full study: Three men and two women, aged 18 to 49 years, made up the cohort. For each donor, three plates each were used for CD4 naive and CD4 memory, two plates were used for CD8 naive, and one plate was used for CD8 memory. The study deeply sequenced blood TCR repertoires of about 5 healthy adults to estimate repertoire size and the extent of clonotype sharing between individuals. To increase sequencing depth and limit assay-specific biases, TCR repertoire library preparation and sequencing were carried out by different laboratories using diverse techniques. Per donor, leukapheresis produced somewhere between about 0.9 and 9 billion PBMCs. Results the study describes overall, beyond this receptor: Based on pairwise subsampling, the degree of clonotype sharing among donors was expected to be affected by sequencing depth. Rarefaction of sorted-subset datasets indicated incomplete sequencing despite the large sequencing depth. Because the study included only a small number of donors, the genetic and exposure-history diversity represented was limited. Sampling was restricted to blood, and TCR repertoires in tissue are likely to differ from TCR repertoires in blood. Higher generation probabilities were observed for clonotypes shared by all four sorted-subset donors than for non-shared clonotypes. Sharing across several donors was observed for about 5% of naive CD4, 3% to 3.5% of naive CD8, over 2% of memory CD4, and approximately 0.41% of memory CD8 clonotypes. Naive subsets generally had larger estimated clonotype richness than memory subsets.

The donors were healthy, HIV-negative adults who had no recently reported acute infections or vaccinations. Every donor was a Caucasian adult living in Nashville, Tennessee, USA. CD4+ T cells were enriched by magnetic negative selection; naive cells were then positively selected on CD45RA, and the negative fraction formed the memory subset. Blood was obtained by leukapheresis, after which PBMCs were separated by Ficoll-Histopaque density gradient centrifugation and cryopreserved in liquid nitrogen vapor phase. Analytical flow cytometry was used to check the purity and quantity of every magnetically sorted T cell population. Each sorted fraction had its genomic DNA isolated and then quantified by UV absorbance on a Nanodrop 2000c. The CDR3 spans 19 residues, from the cysteine through the phenylalanine. Only the CDR3 portion is preserved as DNA: 57 bases, with reading frame beginning at the first base. CDR1 SGHAT and CDR2 FQNNGV are derived from the germline V gene. The V end loses 4 bases and the J end loses 0 bases, and a stretch of 22 bases separates them.

TCR CDR3 regions were amplified from genomic DNA by multiplex PCR using the deep immunoSEQ assay. Extracted genomic DNA from each cell subset was spread evenly across all wells of several immunoSEQ 96-well plates, with each plate serving as a replicate. For sorted subsets, 200 to 250 ng genomic DNA, equal to tens of thousands of T cell genomes, was loaded into each replicate PCR. Purified libraries were quantified with a Qubit 3.0 fluorometer, sized on a Bioanalyzer 2100, and re-quantified with the KAPA Library Quantification kit. A separate single-read 150-cycle Illumina NextSeq 550 flow cell was used to sequence each immunoSEQ 96-well plate. The source study handled its data this way. The immunoSEQ output contained only junctional sequences without quality scores, so filtering could not match that applied to full-length reads. Sequences were annotated with PyIR, a Python wrapper for IgBLAST v1.9, using IMGT germline references to assign V/J genes and CDR3. Reads with weak V/J assignments (E-value above 1e-6), missing CDR3, stop codons, out-of-frame junctions, or ambiguous translated residues were removed. A V3J clonotype was defined by an identical inferred V gene, J gene, and CDR3 amino acid sequence. Percentage overlap between repertoires was computed as shared unique clonotypes divided by the size of the smaller repertoire. Repertoire richness was assessed with RTK rarefaction, the Chao1 estimator, and Recon v2.1 estimates of unobserved clonotypes. OLGA was used to compute generation probabilities for all TCRbeta clonotypes that the gDNA method yielded from a handful of donors. Here the immuneACCESS table is served through TCRdb, limited to in-frame sequences with V and J called. Missing clones are a known gap in these copies; in checked studies unresolved V genes cover under half, and the rest lacks a known reason. The V and J calls and clone size are taken from that table; D and trimming were inferred from the DNA. The sample table holds hundreds of thousands of clones, of which about 95% were seen once. Approximately 0.062% of the sample lies in the top ten.

With regard to this clone: Its antigen target is currently unknown. There are no base qualities to consult, and no much larger clone falls within one base.

This clonotype was sampled from a woman in her 30s in good health. The chain was built from TRBV11-2 and TRBJ1-3; a tentative D call is TRBD1 (6 bases match). Sequenced: naive CD4+ T cells sorted from blood. In the paper's terms, the cell subset or site label means: CD45RA+ positively selected. Read as DNA, the sequence is TGTGCCAGCAGCTCGCTTAACAATCCTGGGACACACTCTGGAAACACCATATATTTT. Its coded protein is CASSSLNNPGTHSGNTIYF.